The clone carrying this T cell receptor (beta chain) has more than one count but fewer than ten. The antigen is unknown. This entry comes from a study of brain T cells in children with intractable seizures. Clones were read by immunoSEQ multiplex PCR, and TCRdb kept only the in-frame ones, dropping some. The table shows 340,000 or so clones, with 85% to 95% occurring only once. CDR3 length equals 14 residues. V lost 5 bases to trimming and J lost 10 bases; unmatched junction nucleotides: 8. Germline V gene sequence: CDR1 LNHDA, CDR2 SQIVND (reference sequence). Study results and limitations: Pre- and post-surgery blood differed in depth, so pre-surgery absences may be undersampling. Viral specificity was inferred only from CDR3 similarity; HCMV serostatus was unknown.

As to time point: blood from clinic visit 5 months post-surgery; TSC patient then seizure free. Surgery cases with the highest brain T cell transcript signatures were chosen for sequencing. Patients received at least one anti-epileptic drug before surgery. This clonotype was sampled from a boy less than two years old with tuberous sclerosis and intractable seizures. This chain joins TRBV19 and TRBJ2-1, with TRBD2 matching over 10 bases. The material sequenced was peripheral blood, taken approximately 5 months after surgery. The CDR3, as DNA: TGTGCCAGTAGTCAACTAGCGGGATCCCCCGAGCAGTTCTTC. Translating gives CASSQLAGSPEQFF.